This is a list of T cell receptor beta chains from one sample in a study of graft-versus-host responses after intestinal transplantation. Libraries were prepared by immunoSEQ multiplex PCR; TCRdb keeps only in-frame clonotypes and omits some of them. The sample has approximately 100,000 clones; about 90% are singletons. Antigens of these TCRs are unknown. Specimen: unstimulated CD4+ T cells sorted from spleen or lymph node cells, collected before intestinal transplant. These receptors were collected from a human donor who received an intestinal transplant. Both conserved end residues are part of each CDR3. A D gene is named only where the DNA matches it firmly. The size of a clone is reported for some rows only, either as once, few or many, or as a class for expanded clones.

J gene: TRBJ2-3; D gene: NA; clone size: NA; V gene: TRBV5-1; CDR3 length: 13; CDR3 DNA: TGCGCCAGCAGCTTGGAAGCCCCCGATACGCAGTATTTT; CDR3 protein: CASSLEAPDTQYF
J gene: TRBJ2-5; D gene: NA; clone size: NA; V gene: TRBV9; CDR3 length: 16; CDR3 DNA: TGTGCCAGCAGCGTCACCCCCCAGACAGCCCAAGAGACCCAGTACTTC; CDR3 protein: CASSVTPQTAQETQYF
J gene: TRBJ2-5; D gene: NA; clone size: NA; V gene: TRBV4-2; CDR3 length: 13; CDR3 DNA: TGTGCCAGCAGAAAACAGGGAGAGGAGACCCAGTACTTC; CDR3 protein: CASRKQGEETQYF
J gene: TRBJ2-3; D gene: TRBD1; clone size: once; V gene: TRBV11-1; CDR3 length: 18; CDR3 DNA: TGTGCCAGCAGCTTCGGACGGGACCCGGGACAGGGGTCAGATACGCAGTATTTT; CDR3 protein: CASSFGRDPGQGSDTQYF
J gene: TRBJ1-2; D gene: NA; clone size: once; V gene: TRBV7-6; CDR3 length: 16; CDR3 DNA: TGTGCCAGCAGCTTAGGGTCATCGGGAACTAACTATGGCTACACCTTC; CDR3 protein: CASSLGSSGTNYGYTF
J gene: TRBJ2-1; D gene: TRBD2; clone size: NA; V gene: TRBV11-3; CDR3 length: 15; CDR3 DNA: TGTGCCAGCAGCTTAGGACTAGCGAATTACAATGAGCAGTTCTTC; CDR3 protein: CASSLGLANYNEQFF
J gene: TRBJ2-4; D gene: NA; clone size: NA; V gene: TRBV5-3; CDR3 length: 18; CDR3 DNA: TGTGCCAGAAGCACTAGTGGATGTGGGGTACTAGCCAAAAACATTCAGTACTTC; CDR3 protein: CARSTSGCGVLAKNIQYF
J gene: TRBJ1-1; D gene: NA; clone size: once; V gene: TRBV4-1; CDR3 length: 17; CDR3 DNA: TGCGCCAGCAGCCAAGAAGGAGGGGCGACTATGAACACTGAAGCTTTCTTT; CDR3 protein: CASSQEGGATMNTEAFF
J gene: TRBJ2-3; D gene: NA; clone size: NA; V gene: TRBV29-1; CDR3 length: 13; CDR3 DNA: TGCAGCGTTGAATCCAGGCTAGGAGATACGCAGTATTTT; CDR3 protein: CSVESRLGDTQYF
J gene: TRBJ1-2; D gene: TRBD1; clone size: NA; V gene: TRBV7-3; CDR3 length: 13; CDR3 DNA: TGTGCCAGCAGCGAAGACAGGGGTTACGGCTACACCTTC; CDR3 protein: CASSEDRGYGYTF
J gene: TRBJ2-1; D gene: NA; clone size: NA; V gene: TRBV7-2; CDR3 length: 15; CDR3 DNA: TGTGCCAGCAGCTCACAGAGCAACTCCTACAATGAGCAGTTCTTC; CDR3 protein: CASSSQSNSYNEQFF
J gene: TRBJ1-3; D gene: NA; clone size: NA; V gene: TRBV2; CDR3 length: 12; CDR3 DNA: TGTGCCAGCAGTAACAGGGAAAGCGCCATATATTTT; CDR3 protein: CASSNRESAIYF